The 21 T cell receptor beta chains presented below share a single source sample, sequenced in a study of cytomegalovirus exposure and HLA in healthy donors. PCR used 60 Vbeta primers and 13 Jbeta primers. Generated by immunoSEQ multiplex PCR, the TCRdb table keeps only in-frame clones and is missing some. This table holds roughly 180,000 clones, around four fifths found once. Source material: PBMCs. The receptor set was obtained from a boy aged 2 to 9 in good health and CMV-seronegative.

J is TRBJ2-5 and V is TRBV25-1; D is unresolved. This CDR3 comprises 12 residues. The V gene's germline CDR1 is MGHDK and CDR2 SYGVNS. Trimming left V 8 bases short and J 4 bases short, with 11 bases between. The CDR3 nucleotides read TGTGCCAGCGGCCAACCCCCAGAGACCCAGTACTTC. Its translation: CASGQPPETQYF.

J is TRBJ1-1 and V is TRBV6-1, with D perhaps TRBD1 (6 bases). The germline V gene encodes CDR1 MNHNS and CDR2 SASEGT. V lost 3 bases, J lost 1 base, and 6 bases lay in between. The CDR3 runs to 13 residues. CDR3 region: CASSETGNTEAFF. CDR3 sequence (DNA): TGTGCCAGCAGTGAGACAGGGAACACTGAAGCTTTCTTT.

V gene TRBV11-3 combines with J gene TRBJ2-1; possible D gene TRBD2, 6 bases. This CDR3 contains 14 residues. V was shortened by 3 bases and J by 0 bases, with 6 bases between the two germline ends. Germline lookup yields CDR1 SGHNT and CDR2 YENEEA. The CDR3 sequence: CASSLTSSYNEQFF. The DNA for the CDR3 is TGTGCCAGCAGCTTGACTAGCTCCTACAATGAGCAGTTCTTC. Full variable domain (missing parts from reference TRBV11-3 and TRBJ2-1): EAGVVQSPRYKIIEKKQPVAFWCNPISGHNTLYWYLQNLGQGPELLIRYENEEAVDDSQLPKDRFSAERLKGVDSTLKIQPAELGDSAVYLCASSLTSSYNEQFFGPGTRLTVL.

This clone came up a few times. V is TRBV4-3 and J is TRBJ1-3; 11 bases are shared with TRBD1. V was clipped by 1 base and J by 8 bases; unmatched bases: 4. The CDR3 sequence is 15 residues long. Germline V gives CDR1 LGHNA, CDR2 YSLEER. The CDR3 sequence is CASSQAPGQGDTIYF. DNA for the CDR3: TGCGCCAGCAGCCAAGCACCGGGACAGGGGGACACCATATATTTT.

The V call is TRBV5-6, the J call TRBJ1-5; the D gene is possibly TRBD1 (5 bases). Per the germline V gene, CDR1 is SGHDT and CDR2 is YYEEEE. The V gene lost 0 bases and the J gene lost 7 bases, with 14 bases spanning the gap. There are 15 residues in the CDR3. CDR3 sequence (DNA): TGTGCCAGCAGCTTGGGAGGGAGGGGAGTACAGCCCCAGCATTTT. Protein: CASSLGGRGVQPQHF.

The rearrangement links TRBV7-9 to TRBJ1-1, with 9 positions matching TRBD1. The CDR3 extends over 16 amino acids. The V and J ends lost 5 bases and 0 bases, in that order; junction bases with no gene match: 7. Germline V lookup: CDR1 SEHNR, CDR2 FQNEAQ (reference sequence). The DNA of the CDR3 is TGTGCCAGCAGCCCCGGACAGGGGTATGTGAACACTGAAGCTTTCTTT. Translating it yields CASSPGQGYVNTEAFF.

The V call is TRBV6-6, the J call TRBJ2-7; D perhaps matches TRBD2 (7 bases). V was trimmed by 4 bases and J by 0 bases, leaving 13 bases between them. CDR3 length: 15 residues. The germline V gene encodes CDR1 MNHNY and CDR2 SVGAGI (reference sequence). The CDR3 spells CASSSAGANSYEQYV. The CDR3 region has the DNA TGTGCCAGCAGTTCGGCGGGGGCGAACTCCTACGAGCAGTACGTC.

The chain links TRBV2 to TRBJ2-5; 9 bases match TRBD1. Per germline, CDR1 SNHLY and CDR2 FYNNEI. V shed 4 bases and J 2 bases; nucleotides not matched to a gene: 8. This CDR3 has 16 residues. CDR3 coding DNA: TGTGCCAGCAGTGGGGGACACAGGGGGCGTCAAGAGACCCAGTACTTC. Its protein is CASSGGHRGRQETQYF.

This sequence joins TRBV6-1 and TRBJ1-2; unclear D gene. This CDR3 is 13 amino acids long. Deletions cut 2 bases from V and 7 bases from J, with 11 bases between. In germline, CDR1 is MNHNS, CDR2 SASEGT. CDR3 loop: CASSENDAAGYTF. The CDR3 nucleotides read TGTGCCAGCAGTGAAAATGATGCGGCTGGCTACACCTTC.

This clone has only one observation. Relative to the germline gene, one junction end is altered; a read error may explain this. The rearrangement links TRBV7-6 to TRBJ2-6; 7 bases align to TRBD2. CDR1 and CDR2 from the germline V gene are SGHVS and FNYEAQ. The CDR3 extends over 18 amino acids. The chain's CDR3 is CASSLAAGEGSGANGLTF. CDR3 coding DNA: TGTGCCAGCAGCTTAGCGGCGGGAGAGGGCTCTGGGGCCAACGGCCTGACTTTC.

The chain is built from TRBV19 and TRBJ1-2; 7 bases match TRBD1. Germline V gene lookup returns CDR1 LNHDA and CDR2 SQIVND (reference sequence). The CDR3 loop spans 15 amino acids. V lost 0 bases, J lost 4 bases, and 5 bases stayed unmatched. The DNA for the CDR3 is TGTGCCAGTAGTATAGAAGTGACAGGGACCTATGGCTACACCTTC. Translation: CASSIEVTGTYGYTF.

This chain links TRBV7-2 with TRBJ1-4; 7 nucleotides match TRBD1. CDR1 SGHTA and CDR2 FQGNSA come from the germline V gene. The CDR3 is 14 residues long. After removal of 5 bases from V and 8 bases from J, the junction contained 8 bases not matched to a gene. CDR3 region: CASSQGGGEEKLFF. In DNA form, the CDR3 reads TGTGCCAGCAGCCAAGGGGGCGGGGAAGAAAAACTGTTTTTT.

The chain carries TRBV6-6 and TRBJ2-5; TRBD1 is a possible D gene (5 bases). The CDR3 is made up of 15 amino acids. Trimming removed 4 bases from V and 4 bases from J, with 16 bases in between. Germline-derived CDR1 and CDR2 are MNHNY and SVGAGI (reference sequence). CDR3 nucleotide sequence: TGTGCCAGCAGTTTACTCAGGTCAGGGCGAGAGACCCAGTACTTC. Amino acids: CASSLLRSGRETQYF.

The chain joins TRBV7-6 to TRBJ1-2, with TRBD1 identical over 7 bases. The CDR3 sequence is 12 residues long. Germline trimming cut 7 bases from V and 7 bases from J; bases unmatched to any gene: 6. From germline, CDR1 is SGHVS and CDR2 FNYEAQ. DNA of the CDR3: TGTGCCAGCAAGGGGGCAAGTCTTGGCTACACCTTC. Protein: CASKGASLGYTF.

As for this clone: This specimen includes other DNA sequences encoding the same CDR3. V usage is TRBV19 and J usage is TRBJ1-1, with a tentative D call TRBD1 (5 bases). Germline CDR1 LNHDA, CDR2 SQIVND (reference sequence). The CDR3 covers 12 residues. Between the trimmed V and J ends, which lost 9 bases and 1 base, there was a span of 9 bases. The CDR3 DNA sequence: TGTGCCAGCAGAACAGGGAACACTGAAGCTTTCTTT. Amino acid sequence: CASRTGNTEAFF.

There are a few counts of this clone. The chain carries TRBV5-4 and TRBJ2-3, with 8 bases aligning to TRBD2. Per germline, CDR1 SGHNT and CDR2 YYREEE (reference sequence). V lost 0 bases to trimming and J lost 1 base; unmatched junction nucleotides: 4. This CDR3 has 16 residues. The CDR3 DNA sequence: TGTGCCAGCAGCTTGGAGTGGCGGGGGGGCACAGATACGCAGTATTTT. Translated: CASSLEWRGGTDTQYF.

The chain carries TRBV2 and TRBJ2-4; 13 bases are shared with TRBD2. V trimming: 7 bases; J trimming: 8 bases; junction bases outside the gene matches: 11. The CDR3 runs to 16 residues. From germline, CDR1 is SNHLY and CDR2 FYNNEI. The CDR3 nucleotides read TGTGCCAGCACTGGAAGGACTAGCGGGAGTGCGGACATTCAGTACTTC. Encoded protein: CASTGRTSGSADIQYF.

This chain links TRBV6-1 with TRBJ2-7; TRBD2 matches at 12 bases. The germline V gene encodes CDR1 MNHNS and CDR2 SASEGT. The CDR3 has 16 residues. J gave up 3 bases and V 4 bases, and 7 bases lay outside the gene matches. The CDR3 coding sequence is TGTGCCAGCAGTGGACTAGCGGGAGATGAAGTCTACGAGCAGTACTTC. Translation: CASSGLAGDEVYEQYF.

The chain uses TRBV9 and TRBJ2-3, with unresolved D. Trimming stripped 5 bases from V and 0 bases from J, with 10 bases between. The CDR3 is 14 amino acids. Germline values: CDR1 SGDLS, CDR2 YYNGEE. This CDR3 reads CASSRRISTDTQYF. CDR3 sequence (DNA): TGTGCCAGCAGTCGGCGGATTAGCACAGATACGCAGTATTTT.

V usage is TRBV6-5 and J usage is TRBJ1-5, with D perhaps matching TRBD1 (5 bases). Germline V gene data show CDR1 as MNHEY and CDR2 as SVGAGI. Trimming cost V 4 bases and J 1 base, with 8 bases left between them. CDR3 length: 14 amino acids. The CDR3 reads CASSFAGSNQPQHF. The DNA for the CDR3 is TGTGCCAGCAGTTTTGCAGGGAGCAATCAGCCCCAGCATTTT.

This sequence joins TRBV2 and TRBJ2-7; D is possibly TRBD1 (6 bases). This CDR3 is 12 amino acids long. Trimming left V 11 bases short and J 0 bases short, with 11 bases between. CDR1 SNHLY and CDR2 FYNNEI come from the germline V gene. The CDR3 sequence: CASRTVSYEQYF. CDR3 nucleotides: TGTGCCTCCCGGACAGTCTCCTACGAGCAGTACTTC.